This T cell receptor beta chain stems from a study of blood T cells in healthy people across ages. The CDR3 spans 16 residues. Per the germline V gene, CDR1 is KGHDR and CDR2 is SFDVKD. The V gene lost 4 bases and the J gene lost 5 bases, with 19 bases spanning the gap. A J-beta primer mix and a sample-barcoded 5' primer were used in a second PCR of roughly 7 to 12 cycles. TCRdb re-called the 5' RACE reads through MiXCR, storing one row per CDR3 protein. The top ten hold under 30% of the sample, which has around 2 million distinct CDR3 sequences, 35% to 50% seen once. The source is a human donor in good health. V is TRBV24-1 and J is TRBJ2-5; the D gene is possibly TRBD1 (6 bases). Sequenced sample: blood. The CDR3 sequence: CATSDLRQEGKETQYF. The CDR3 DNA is TGTGCCACCAGTGACCTCCGACAGGAAGGCAAGGAGACCCAGTACTTC.